Each of the 20 T cell receptor beta chains below was sequenced from the same sample in a study of technical replicates of blood from several donors. Libraries were prepared by immunoSEQ multiplex PCR; TCRdb keeps only in-frame clonotypes and omits some of them. The sample has about 80,000 clones; approximately 94% are singletons. Sample: T cells isolated from PBMCs. The receptors originated from a human donor in good health.

V is TRBV9 and J is TRBJ2-2; D not certain. Trimming left V 0 bases short and J 6 bases short, with 6 bases between. Germline V gene lookup returns CDR1 SGDLS and CDR2 YYNGEE. The CDR3 has 13 amino acids. CDR3 protein: CASSVGHAGELFF. Written as DNA, the CDR3 is TGTGCCAGCAGCGTAGGACATGCCGGGGAGCTGTTTTTT.

The V call is TRBV5-1, the J call TRBJ2-1; 10 bases fit TRBD2. V lost 2 bases, J lost 7 bases, and 6 bases stayed unmatched. The length of the CDR3 is 15 residues. Germline V CDR1 and CDR2: SGHRS, YFSETQ. In DNA, the CDR3 is TGCGCCAGCAGCTTTACCCTAGCGGGAGAAAATGAGCAGTTCTTC. Translation: CASSFTLAGENEQFF. Using reference TRBV5-1 and TRBJ2-1 for the parts outside the CDR3, the full variable domain is KAGVTQTPRYLIKTRGQQVTLSCSPISGHRSVSWYQQTPGQGLQFLFEYFSETQRNKGNFPGRFSGRQFSNSRSEMNVSTLELGDSALYLCASSFTLAGENEQFFGPGTRLTVL.

As regards this clone: Other nucleotide sequences from this sample produce the same CDR3. CDR3 DNA sequence: TGTGCCAGCAGCGCCCGGGACAGGGGAGGATACGAGCAGTACTTC. It translates to CASSARDRGGYEQYF. The chain recombines TRBV9 with TRBJ2-7; 10 bases fit TRBD1. The ends lost 3 bases at V and 4 bases at J; junction bases unmatched: 7. In germline, CDR1 is SGDLS, CDR2 YYNGEE. CDR3 length: 15 residues.

This chain uses TRBV28 with TRBJ1-5; the match to TRBD1 covers 10 bases. Germline loops: CDR1 MDHEN, CDR2 SYDVKM. The CDR3 loop spans 17 amino acids. The ends lost 1 base at V and 3 bases at J; junction bases unmatched: 6. The CDR3 DNA follows: TGTGCCAGCAGTTTATTGCCGACAGGGGGCATCAATCAGCCCCAGCATTTT. Protein: CASSLLPTGGINQPQHF.

The chain has TRBV7-2 and TRBJ2-7; D call uncertain. Germline V lookup: CDR1 SGHTA, CDR2 FQGNSA. The germline V and J ends were trimmed by 2 bases and 7 bases, with 15 bases remaining between them. The CDR3 has 14 residues. As DNA, the CDR3 is TGTGCCAGCAGCTTAAGTTTCGCCCCACGGGAGCAGTACTTC. This translates into CASSLSFAPREQYF.

This clone is a singleton in its sample. This CDR3 reads CASSYGAKETQYF. For the CDR3, the DNA is TGTGCCAGCAGTTATGGGGCTAAAGAGACCCAGTACTTC. The rearrangement joins TRBV27 to TRBJ2-5; D might be TRBD1 (5 bases). V was cut by 4 bases and J by 3 bases, with 9 bases left in between. Germline V CDR1 and CDR2: MNHEY, SMNVEV (reference sequence). The CDR3 is 13 residues long.

The chain has TRBV5-5 and TRBJ1-2; D is possibly TRBD1 (6 bases). This CDR3 spans 16 amino acids. The V gene's germline CDR1 is SGHKS and CDR2 YYEKEE (reference sequence). Deletions cut 2 bases from V and 4 bases from J, with 18 bases between. CDR3 nucleotides: TGTGCCAGCAGCTTTCACAGGGTGGAGGCTACCTATGGCTACACCTTC. Translation: CASSFHRVEATYGYTF. The full variable domain, with the rest looked up from reference TRBV5-5 and TRBJ1-2, is DAGVTQSPTHLIKTRGQQVTLRCSPISGHKSVSWYQQVLGQGPQFIFQYYEKEERGRGNFPDRFSARQFPNYSSELNVNALLLGDSALYLCASSFHRVEATYGYTFGSGTRLTVV.

The chain employs TRBV6-6 and TRBJ2-3, with TRBD2 matching over 11 bases. Germline V gene sequence: CDR1 MNHNY, CDR2 SVGAGI (reference sequence). The CDR3 runs to 16 residues. With 6 bases clipped from V and 2 bases from J, the junction kept 7 bases outside the gene matches. As DNA, the CDR3 is TGTGCCAGCAGAGACTTAGCGGGAGGGGACACAGATACGCAGTATTTT. It codes for CASRDLAGGDTDTQYF.

The chain has TRBV7-8 and TRBJ2-3; 7 bases fit TRBD1. V trimming: 5 bases; J trimming: 3 bases; junction bases outside the gene matches: 5. This CDR3 is 14 amino acids long. Looked up from germline, CDR1 is SGHVS and CDR2 is FQNEAQ. The CDR3 DNA reads as TGTGCCAGCAGCCTTGGGACAGCAACAGATACGCAGTATTTT. Its protein product is CASSLGTATDTQYF.

The sample holds one count of this clone. V and J are TRBV10-3 and TRBJ1-5; 8 nucleotides agree with TRBD1. The V gene's germline CDR1 is ENHRY and CDR2 SYGVKD. V shed 0 bases, J shed 7 bases, and the junction held 2 bases outside the gene matches. CDR3 size: 14 residues. The CDR3 DNA follows: TGTGCCATCAGTGAGTCTGACAGGGGCCAGCCCCAGCATTTT. Protein sequence: CAISESDRGQPQHF.

This chain links TRBV5-1 with TRBJ2-3; the match to TRBD1 covers 9 bases. This CDR3 comprises 15 residues. Germline CDR1 SGHRS, CDR2 YFSETQ. With 4 bases clipped from V and 5 bases from J, the junction kept 8 bases outside the gene matches. CDR3 DNA: TGCGCCAGCAGCGAAAGGACAGGGGCGGTAGATACGCAGTATTTT. Protein product: CASSERTGAVDTQYF.

The V call is TRBV5-1, the J call TRBJ2-7; TRBD2 agrees at 12 bases. Germline CDR1 and CDR2: SGHRS and YFSETQ. This CDR3 has 15 residues. V shed 5 bases, J shed 4 bases, and the junction held 7 bases outside the gene matches. The CDR3 bases are TGCGCCAGCAGGAGACTAGCGGGAGCAGGTTACGAGCAGTACTTC. It translates to CASRRLAGAGYEQYF.

V gene TRBV5-1 combines with J gene TRBJ1-1; TRBD1 matches at 12 bases. CDR3 length: 16 residues. V shed 4 bases and J 5 bases; nucleotides not matched to a gene: 9. The germline CDR1 and CDR2 sequences are SGHRS and YFSETQ. CDR3 in DNA: TGCGCCAGCAGCCAGGGACAGGGGGCGCGGAGGACTGAAGCTTTCTTT. It yields the protein CASSQGQGARRTEAFF.

The CDR3 reads CASSAQGAQETQYF. CDR3 nucleotide sequence: TGTGCCAGCAGCGCGCAGGGGGCCCAAGAGACCCAGTACTTC. The chain carries TRBV27 and TRBJ2-5; 8 nucleotides agree with TRBD1. V gave up 6 bases and J gave up 1 base; unmatched junction bases: 4. The CDR3 runs to 14 residues. Looked up from germline, CDR1 is MNHEY and CDR2 is SMNVEV (reference sequence).

V usage is TRBV27 and J usage is TRBJ1-5, with D perhaps TRBD1 (5 bases). Germline V gene lookup returns CDR1 MNHEY and CDR2 SMNVEV (reference sequence). The CDR3 sequence is 15 residues long. Trimming took off 3 bases at V and 0 bases at J, with 9 bases between the two ends. CDR3 DNA sequence: TGTGCCAGCAGTTTTATAGGGGCTAGCAATCAGCCCCAGCATTTT. Translated, it gives CASSFIGASNQPQHF.

V usage is TRBV30 and J usage is TRBJ2-2; perhaps TRBD2 as D (6 bases). The CDR3 runs 13 residues. Per the germline V gene, CDR1 is GTSNPN and CDR2 is SVGIG (reference sequence). V was pared by 0 bases and J by 5 bases, with 7 bases between. CDR3 amino acids: CAWSVGGTGELFF. DNA of the CDR3: TGTGCCTGGAGTGTTGGGGGGACCGGGGAGCTGTTTTTT.

The chain carries TRBV6-6 and TRBJ1-3; D remains unclear. Germline V gene data show CDR1 as MNHNY and CDR2 as SVGAGI (reference sequence). This CDR3 has 14 amino acids. The germline V and J ends were trimmed by 10 bases and 0 bases, with 13 bases remaining between them. The CDR3 sequence is CAITRSVSGNTIYF. Here the CDR3 DNA reads TGTGCCATTACGAGATCTGTCTCTGGAAACACCATATATTTT.

The chain joins TRBV29-1 to TRBJ2-7; D perhaps matches TRBD1 (5 bases). In germline, CDR1 is SQVTM, CDR2 ANQGSEA. This CDR3 contains 11 residues. The V and J ends lost 6 bases and 4 bases respectively, with 10 bases between them. CDR3 in amino acids: CSVSRAYEQYF. In nucleotides, the CDR3 is TGCAGCGTCAGCAGGGCATACGAGCAGTACTTC.

The rearrangement joins TRBV25-1 to TRBJ1-2; no clear D gene. V lost 1 base and J lost 8, with 11 bases in between. The germline gives CDR1 MGHDK, CDR2 SYGVNS. The CDR3 loop spans 13 amino acids. CDR3 in DNA: TGTGCCAGCAGTGAATGGCGGCAGCTCGGCTACACCTTC. It yields the protein CASSEWRQLGYTF.

This chain uses TRBV11-1 with TRBJ2-1; possible D gene TRBD2, 5 bases. Per the germline V gene, CDR1 is SGHAT and CDR2 is FQDESV (reference sequence). The V end lost 3 bases, the J end lost 1 base, and 10 bases lay between the germline ends. This CDR3 has 15 residues. This CDR3 reads CASSFFTSSYNEQFF. CDR3 DNA sequence: TGTGCCAGCAGCTTTTTTACTAGTTCCTACAATGAGCAGTTCTTC.